The 18 T cell receptor beta chains in this list originate from one sample, sequenced in a study of cytomegalovirus exposure and HLA in healthy donors. The primer mix had 60 Vbeta and 13 Jbeta primers. This table comes from immunoSEQ multiplex PCR, and its TCRdb copy is limited to in-frame clones, with some not included. The sample carries 150,000 to 200,000 clones, about four fifths recorded once. The sample taken for sequencing was PBMCs. These TCRs come from a woman aged 30 to 39 in good health and CMV-seropositive.

The chain recombines TRBV7-9 with TRBJ2-7; D is unresolved. V shed 3 bases and J shed 4 bases, with 13 bases lying between them. This CDR3 contains 14 residues. Germline V CDR1 and CDR2: SEHNR, FQNEAQ (reference sequence). The CDR3 loop reads CASSFDELRYEQYF. The CDR3, as DNA: TGTGCCAGCAGCTTTGATGAGCTCCGGTACGAGCAGTACTTC.

V is TRBV6-5 and J is TRBJ2-5; TRBD2 agrees at 10 bases. The J call may be incorrect, as the DNA end agrees better with TRBJ2-7. CDR3 size: 14 residues. The germline CDR1 and CDR2 sequences are MNHEY and SVGAGI. CDR3 sequence: CASTILAGSYEQYF. As DNA, the CDR3 is TGTGCCAGCACCATACTAGCGGGATCCTACGAGCAGTACTTC.

This clone was seen a single time. CDR3: CASSQVDAGRGPMFF. CDR3 bases: TGCGCCAGCAGCCAAGTTGATGCAGGGCGGGGGCCGATGTTCTTC. The chain carries TRBV4-1 and TRBJ2-1, with D perhaps matching TRBD2 (7 bases). Germline-derived CDR1 and CDR2 are MGHRA and YSYEKL. The CDR3 extends over 15 amino acids. Trimming pared 1 base from V and 15 bases from J, leaving 22 bases between.

The J gene is TRBJ2-7, the V gene TRBV28; D perhaps matches TRBD1 (6 bases). CDR1 and CDR2 (germline): MDHEN, SYDVKM. The CDR3 loop spans 12 amino acids. Trimming cost V 5 bases and J 3 bases, with 8 bases left between them. The CDR3 coding sequence is TGTGCCAGCAGTCCGGACAGCTACGAGCAGTACTTC. Encoded protein: CASSPDSYEQYF.

The J gene is TRBJ1-2, the V gene TRBV7-2, with a possible D match to TRBD1 (6 bases). Germline CDR1 and CDR2: SGHTA and FQGNSA. V dropped 5 bases and J dropped 5 bases, with 15 bases sitting between them. The CDR3 length is 14 residues. The CDR3 region has the DNA TGTGCCAGCAGCGCCACGACAGGAGGTTATGGCTACACCTTC. Protein sequence: CASSATTGGYGYTF. Complete variable domain (other parts from reference TRBV7-2 and TRBJ1-2): GAGVSQSPSNKVTEKGKDVELRCDPISGHTALYWYRQSLGQGLEFLIYFQGNSAPDKSGLPSDRFSAERTGGSVSTLTIQRTQQEDSAVYLCASSATTGGYGYTFGSGTRLTVV.

The CDR3 bases are TGTGCCACCAGCAGAGATCACGGACAGAGGAATGAGCAGTTCTTC. Translated, it gives CATSRDHGQRNEQFF. V gene TRBV15 combines with J gene TRBJ2-1, with D perhaps TRBD1 (6 bases). Per germline, CDR1 LNHNV and CDR2 YYDKDF (reference sequence). The CDR3 totals 15 residues. V was pared by 0 bases and J by 7 bases, with 13 bases between.

The V gene is TRBV27, the J gene TRBJ2-3; TRBD1 matches 7 bases. Germline assignment: CDR1 MNHEY and CDR2 SMNVEV (reference sequence). V gave up 6 bases and J gave up 4 bases; unmatched junction bases: 10. This CDR3 comprises 15 residues. This chain's CDR3 is CASSLTGIHADTQYF. Here the CDR3 DNA reads TGTGCCAGCAGCCTGACAGGGATTCACGCAGATACGCAGTATTTT.

This clone was counted between two and nine times. The chain carries TRBV5-1 and TRBJ1-1, with 9 bases aligning to TRBD1. Germline V lookup: CDR1 SGHRS, CDR2 YFSETQ. This CDR3 region has 15 residues. With V trimmed by 6 bases and J by 0 bases, 6 bases remained unmatched. The CDR3: CASNGQGTLNTEAFF. In DNA, the CDR3 is TGCGCCAGCAATGGACAGGGGACTTTGAACACTGAAGCTTTCTTT.

The rearrangement uses TRBV7-8 and TRBJ2-1; D ambiguous. Germline V lookup: CDR1 SGHVS, CDR2 FQNEAQ. This CDR3 comprises 15 residues. V lost 5 bases and J lost 6, with 17 bases in between. For the CDR3, the DNA is TGTGCCAGCAGCCGAGGTAACGTTTTGGCCAATGAGCAGTTCTTC. Protein product: CASSRGNVLANEQFF. Looking up the rest from reference TRBV7-8 and TRBJ2-1 gives the full variable domain: GAGVSQSPRYKVAKRGQDVALRCDPISGHVSLFWYQQALGQGPEFLTYFQNEAQLDKSGLPSDRFFAERPEGSVSTLKIQRTQQEDSAVYLCASSRGNVLANEQFFGPGTRLTVL.

Comment on this clone: The same CDR3 arises from other DNA sequences in this sample as well. V gene TRBV7-9 combines with J gene TRBJ2-2, with a tentative D call TRBD2 (5 bases). From germline, CDR1 is SEHNR and CDR2 FQNEAQ (reference sequence). This CDR3 contains 14 residues. Deletions cut 3 bases from V and 0 bases from J, with 5 bases between. The CDR3 DNA reads as TGTGCCAGCAGCTTGCGGGCGAACACCGGGGAGCTGTTTTTT. Protein product: CASSLRANTGELFF.

The rearrangement uses TRBV5-6 and TRBJ1-2; D is uncertain. This CDR3 contains 14 residues. Germline lookup yields CDR1 SGHDT and CDR2 YYEEEE. V shed 2 bases and J shed 7 bases, with 15 bases lying between them. CDR3 DNA: TGTGCCAGCAGCTTTATCGTGGCAGGCCTTGGCTACACCTTC. Its protein is CASSFIVAGLGYTF.

The genes are TRBV5-8 and TRBJ2-3; 9 bases match TRBD2. J gave up 4 bases and V 4 bases, and 10 bases lay outside the gene matches. The germline V gene has CDR1 SGHTS and CDR2 YDEGEE. The CDR3 has 16 amino acids. CDR3 region: CASSPPGLARADTQYF. CDR3 coding DNA: TGTGCCAGCAGCCCCCCTGGACTAGCGCGGGCAGATACGCAGTATTTT.

The chain couples TRBV18 to TRBJ1-1; D gene ambiguous. This CDR3 is built from 13 residues. Trimming shortened V by 5 bases and J by 3 bases, and 10 bases separated the two germline ends. Germline loops: CDR1 KGHSH, CDR2 LQKENI. The CDR3 region is CASSILQDTEAFF. The CDR3 DNA is TGTGCCAGCTCAATTCTGCAGGACACTGAAGCTTTCTTT. The whole variable domain, filled in from reference TRBV18 and TRBJ1-1, reads NAGVMQNPRHLVRRRGQEARLRCSPMKGHSHVYWYRQLPEEGLKFMVYLQKENIIDESGMPKERFSAEFPKEGPSILRIQQVVRGDSAAYFCASSILQDTEAFFGQGTRLTVV.

This clone turned up a few times. This sequence joins TRBV5-4 and TRBJ1-4; the D is unclear. V lost 4 bases, J lost 2 bases, and 21 bases lay in between. The CDR3 consists of 18 residues. Germline-derived CDR1 and CDR2 are SGHNT and YYREEE (reference sequence). The CDR3, as DNA: TGTGCCAGCAGCGATCGGGGTGCCGGCCCGTTGACTAATGAAAAACTGTTTTTT. Translating gives CASSDRGAGPLTNEKLFF.

J is TRBJ1-3 and V is TRBV18; D not resolved. V shed 7 bases and J shed 1 base, with 5 bases lying between them. CDR3 length: 12 amino acids. CDR1 is KGHSH, CDR2 LQKENI, per germline. CDR3 sequence (DNA): TGTGCCAGCTGGAGTTCTGGAAACACCATATATTTT. Amino acids: CASWSSGNTIYF.

The V call is TRBV6-6, the J call TRBJ1-1; TRBD1 agrees at 7 bases. The germline V gene has CDR1 MNHNY and CDR2 SVGAGI (reference sequence). The J segment lost 4 bases and the V segment lost 3 bases, leaving 8 bases of the junction unmatched. This CDR3 is 15 amino acids long. CDR3 in DNA: TGTGCCAGCAGTTATCTTCCAGGGGGAGGCACTGAAGCTTTCTTT. Translated: CASSYLPGGGTEAFF.

This clone has a handful of counts. The rearrangement joins TRBV6-5 to TRBJ2-1; 13 positions agree with TRBD2. The trim removed 11 bases at V and 8 bases at J, leaving 9 bases unmatched. Germline V gene data show CDR1 as MNHEY and CDR2 as SVGAGI. This CDR3 spans 14 amino acids. The CDR3: CAARTSGSRDEQFF. The CDR3 DNA reads as TGTGCCGCGAGGACTAGCGGGAGTAGGGATGAGCAGTTCTTC.

This chain links TRBV19 with TRBJ1-5; tentative D call: TRBD1 (5 bases). V shed 8 bases and J shed 0 bases, with 14 bases lying between them. Germline V gives CDR1 LNHDA, CDR2 SQIVND (reference sequence). The CDR3 has 15 amino acids. CDR3 sequence: CASAGILYSNQPQHF. In nucleotides, the CDR3 is TGTGCCAGTGCAGGGATTCTTTATAGCAATCAGCCCCAGCATTTT.